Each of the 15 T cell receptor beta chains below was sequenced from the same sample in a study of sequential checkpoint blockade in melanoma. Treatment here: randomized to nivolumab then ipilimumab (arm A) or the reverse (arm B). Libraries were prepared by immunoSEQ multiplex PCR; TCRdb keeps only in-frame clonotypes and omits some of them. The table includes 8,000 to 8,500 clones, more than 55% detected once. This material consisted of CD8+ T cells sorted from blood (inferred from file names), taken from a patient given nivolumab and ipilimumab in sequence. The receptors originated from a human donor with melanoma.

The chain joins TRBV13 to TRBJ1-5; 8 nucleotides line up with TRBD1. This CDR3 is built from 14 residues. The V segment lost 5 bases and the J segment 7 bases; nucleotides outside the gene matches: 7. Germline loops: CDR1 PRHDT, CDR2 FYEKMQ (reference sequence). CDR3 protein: CASSLGQGRQPQHF. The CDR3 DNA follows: TGTGCCAGCAGCCTCGGACAGGGACGCCAGCCCCAGCATTTT.

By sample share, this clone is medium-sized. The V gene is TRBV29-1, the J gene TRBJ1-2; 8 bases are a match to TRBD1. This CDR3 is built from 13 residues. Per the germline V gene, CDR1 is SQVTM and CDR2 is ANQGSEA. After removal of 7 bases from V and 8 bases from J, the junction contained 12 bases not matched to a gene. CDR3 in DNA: TGCAGCGGGGGGGACGGACAGGGCGACGGCTACACCTTC. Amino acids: CSGGDGQGDGYTF.

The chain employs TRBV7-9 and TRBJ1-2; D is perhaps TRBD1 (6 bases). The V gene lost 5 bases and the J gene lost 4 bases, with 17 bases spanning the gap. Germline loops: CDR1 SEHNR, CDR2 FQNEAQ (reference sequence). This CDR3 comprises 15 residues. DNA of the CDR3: TGTGCCAGCAGCAAACAACCAGGGGCGCTCTATGGCTACACCTTC. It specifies CASSKQPGALYGYTF. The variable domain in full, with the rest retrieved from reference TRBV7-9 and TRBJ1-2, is DTGVSQNPRHKITKRGQNVTFRCDPISEHNRLYWYRQTLGQGPEFLTYFQNEAQLEKSRLLSDRFSAERPKGSFSTLEIQRTEQGDSAMYLCASSKQPGALYGYTFGSGTRLTVV.

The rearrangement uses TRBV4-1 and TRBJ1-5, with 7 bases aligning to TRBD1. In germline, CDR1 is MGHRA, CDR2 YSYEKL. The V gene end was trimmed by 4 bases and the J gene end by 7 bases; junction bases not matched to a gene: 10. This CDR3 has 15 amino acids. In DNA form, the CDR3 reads TGCGCCAGCAGCCGTAATACAGGGGAAAACCAGCCCCAGCATTTT. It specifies CASSRNTGENQPQHF.

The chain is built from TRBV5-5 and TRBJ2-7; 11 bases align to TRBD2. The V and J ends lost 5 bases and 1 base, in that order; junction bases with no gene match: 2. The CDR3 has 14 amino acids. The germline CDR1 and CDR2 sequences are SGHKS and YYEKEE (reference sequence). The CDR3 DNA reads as TGTGCCAGCAGTGGGACTAGCGGTTCCTACGAGCAGTACTTC. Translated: CASSGTSGSYEQYF.

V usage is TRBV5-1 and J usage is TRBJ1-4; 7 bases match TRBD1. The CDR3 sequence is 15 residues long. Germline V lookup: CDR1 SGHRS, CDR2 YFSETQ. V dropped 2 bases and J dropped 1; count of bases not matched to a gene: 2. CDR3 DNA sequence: TGCGCCAGCAGCTTTCAGGGGGTAACTAATGAAAAACTGTTTTTT. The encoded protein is CASSFQGVTNEKLFF.

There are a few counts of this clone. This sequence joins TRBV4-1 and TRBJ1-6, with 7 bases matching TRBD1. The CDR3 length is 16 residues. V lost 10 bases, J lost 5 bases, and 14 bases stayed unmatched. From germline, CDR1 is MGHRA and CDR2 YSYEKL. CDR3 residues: CATSDRRPANNSPLHF. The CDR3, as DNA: TGCGCCACCTCGGACAGGCGGCCCGCGAATAATTCACCCCTCCACTTT.

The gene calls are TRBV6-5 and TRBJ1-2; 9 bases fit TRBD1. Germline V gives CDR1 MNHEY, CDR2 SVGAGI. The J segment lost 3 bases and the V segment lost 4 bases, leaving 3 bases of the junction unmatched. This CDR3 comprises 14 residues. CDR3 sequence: CASSWGQGDYGYTF. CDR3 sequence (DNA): TGTGCCAGCAGTTGGGGACAGGGCGACTATGGCTACACCTTC.

In nucleotides, the CDR3 is TGTGCCAGCAGCTTAGGGGTCGGGGGGGGCTTTCAACCCTACGAGCAGTACTTC. This codes for CASSLGVGGGFQPYEQYF. This chain uses TRBV7-3 with TRBJ2-7; 8 nucleotides line up with TRBD2. After removal of 2 bases from V and 2 bases from J, the junction contained 14 bases not matched to a gene. This CDR3 has 18 amino acids. Germline assignment: CDR1 SGHTA and CDR2 FQGTGA.

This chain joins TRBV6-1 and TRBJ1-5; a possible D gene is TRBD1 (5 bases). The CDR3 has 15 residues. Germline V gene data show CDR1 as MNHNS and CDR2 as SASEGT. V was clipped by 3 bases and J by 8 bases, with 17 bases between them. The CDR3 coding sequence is TGTGCCAGCAGTGATGGGGTACGAGGGACTGAGCCCCAGCATTTT. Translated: CASSDGVRGTEPQHF.

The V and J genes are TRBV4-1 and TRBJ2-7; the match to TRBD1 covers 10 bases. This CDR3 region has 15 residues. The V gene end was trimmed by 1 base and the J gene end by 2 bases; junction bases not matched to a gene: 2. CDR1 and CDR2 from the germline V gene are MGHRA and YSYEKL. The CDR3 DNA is TGCGCCAGCAGCCAAGGGACAGGGGGGCCCTACGAGCAGTACTTC. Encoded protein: CASSQGTGGPYEQYF.

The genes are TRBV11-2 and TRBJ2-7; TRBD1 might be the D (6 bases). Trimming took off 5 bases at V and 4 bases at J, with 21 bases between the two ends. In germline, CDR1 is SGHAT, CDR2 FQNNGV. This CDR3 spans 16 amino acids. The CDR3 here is CASSQGPRGGWYEQYF. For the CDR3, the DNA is TGTGCCAGCAGCCAGGGGCCCAGGGGTGGATGGTACGAGCAGTACTTC.

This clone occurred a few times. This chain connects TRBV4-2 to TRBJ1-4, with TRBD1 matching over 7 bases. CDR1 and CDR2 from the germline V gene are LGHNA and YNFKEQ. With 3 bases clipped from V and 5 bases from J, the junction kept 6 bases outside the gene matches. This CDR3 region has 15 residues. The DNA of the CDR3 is TGTGCCAGCAGCCAGGACCCGACAGGGAATGAAAAACTGTTTTTT. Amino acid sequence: CASSQDPTGNEKLFF.

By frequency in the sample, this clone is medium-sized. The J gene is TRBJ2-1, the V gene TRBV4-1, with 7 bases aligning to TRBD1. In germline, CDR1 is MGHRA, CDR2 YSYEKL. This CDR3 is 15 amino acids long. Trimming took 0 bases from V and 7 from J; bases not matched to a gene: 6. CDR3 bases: TGCGCCAGCAGCCAAGACAAGGGGGCCAAGAATGAGCAGTTCTTC. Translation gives CASSQDKGAKNEQFF.

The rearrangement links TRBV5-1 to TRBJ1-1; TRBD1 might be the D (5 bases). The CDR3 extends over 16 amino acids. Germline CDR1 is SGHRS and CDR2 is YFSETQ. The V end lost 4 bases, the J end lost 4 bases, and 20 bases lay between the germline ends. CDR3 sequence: CASSLKGVRVSTEAFF. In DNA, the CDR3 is TGCGCCAGCAGCCTAAAAGGAGTCAGGGTTAGCACTGAAGCTTTCTTT. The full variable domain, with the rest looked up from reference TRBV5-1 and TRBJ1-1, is KAGVTQTPRYLIKTRGQQVTLSCSPISGHRSVSWYQQTPGQGLQFLFEYFSETQRNKGNFPGRFSGRQFSNSRSEMNVSTLELGDSALYLCASSLKGVRVSTEAFFGQGTRLTVV.